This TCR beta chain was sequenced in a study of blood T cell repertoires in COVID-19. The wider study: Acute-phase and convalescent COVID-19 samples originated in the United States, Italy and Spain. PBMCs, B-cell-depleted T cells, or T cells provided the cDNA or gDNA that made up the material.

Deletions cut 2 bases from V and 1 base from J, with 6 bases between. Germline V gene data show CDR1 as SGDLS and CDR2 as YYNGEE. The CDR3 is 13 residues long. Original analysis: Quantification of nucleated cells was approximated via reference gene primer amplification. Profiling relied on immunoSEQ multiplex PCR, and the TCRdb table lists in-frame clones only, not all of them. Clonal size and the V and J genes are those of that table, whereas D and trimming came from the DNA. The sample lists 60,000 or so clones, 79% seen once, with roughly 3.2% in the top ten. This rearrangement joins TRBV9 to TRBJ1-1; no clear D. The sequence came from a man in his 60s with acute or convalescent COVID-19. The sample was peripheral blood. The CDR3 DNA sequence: TGTGCCAGCAGCGTGGACTCGAACACTGAAGCTTTCTTT. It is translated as CASSVDSNTEAFF. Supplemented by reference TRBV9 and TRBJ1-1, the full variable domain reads DSGVTQTPKHLITATGQRVTLRCSPRSGDLSVYWYQQSLDQGLQFLIQYYNGEERAKGNILERFSAQQFPDLHSELNLSSLELGDSALYFCASSVDSNTEAFFGQGTRLTVV.